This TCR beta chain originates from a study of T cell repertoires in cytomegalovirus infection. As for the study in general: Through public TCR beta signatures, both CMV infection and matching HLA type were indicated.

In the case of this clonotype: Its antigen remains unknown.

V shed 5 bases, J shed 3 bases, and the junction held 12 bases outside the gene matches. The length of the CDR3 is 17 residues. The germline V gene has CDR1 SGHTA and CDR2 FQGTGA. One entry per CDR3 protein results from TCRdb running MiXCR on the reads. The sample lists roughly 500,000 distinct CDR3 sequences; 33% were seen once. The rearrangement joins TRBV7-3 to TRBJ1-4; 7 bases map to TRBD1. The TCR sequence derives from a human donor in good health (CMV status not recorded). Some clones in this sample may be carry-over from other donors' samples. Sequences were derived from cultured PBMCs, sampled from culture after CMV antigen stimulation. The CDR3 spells CASSTWQGGVPNEKLFF. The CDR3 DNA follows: TGTGCCAGCAGCACATGGCAGGGGGGTGTCCCTAATGAAAAACTGTTTTTT.